A single sample is the source of the 4 T cell receptor beta chains below, sequenced in a study of blood T cell repertoires in COVID-19. Here immunoSEQ multiplex PCR was the method, and the copy in TCRdb shows in-frame clones only, minus some. The repertoire has 60,000 or so clones, 82% of them found once; the top ten carry around an eighth. The sample was peripheral blood. These receptor sequences come from a human donor in a cohort sampled during active COVID-19.

V and J are TRBV12-3 or TRBV12-4 and TRBJ1-5; a possible D gene is TRBD1 (5 bases). Between the trimmed V and J ends, which lost 6 bases and 1 base, there was a span of 7 bases. The CDR3 runs to 13 residues. CDR3 nucleotide sequence: TGTGCCAGCAGCCAGGGAAGCAATCAGCCCCAGCATTTT. This translates into CASSQGSNQPQHF.

The chain couples TRBV13 to TRBJ1-6; perhaps TRBD1 as D (6 bases). The CDR3 totals 15 residues. Trimming left V 5 bases short and J 7 bases short, with 15 bases between. The germline V gene has CDR1 PRHDT and CDR2 FYEKMQ (reference sequence). The CDR3 here is CASSMTGRMNSPLHF. DNA for the CDR3: TGTGCCAGCAGCATGACAGGTCGAATGAATTCACCCCTCCACTTT.

The table lists this clone with a few counts. The chain is built from TRBV5-1 and TRBJ1-1, with a weak D call TRBD1 (6 bases). The CDR3 extends over 14 amino acids. With 7 bases removed from V and 4 bases from J, the gap between germline ends came to 17 bases. CDR1 and CDR2 from the germline V gene are SGHRS and YFSETQ. CDR3 nucleotides: TGCGCCAGCTCCAGGGGAGGGAAGGTCACTGAAGCTTTCTTT. Its translation is CASSRGGKVTEAFF.

The chain couples TRBV27 to TRBJ2-3; D gene uncertain. Trimming shortened V by 2 bases and J by 2 bases, and 8 bases separated the two germline ends. In germline, CDR1 is MNHEY, CDR2 SMNVEV (reference sequence). This CDR3 spans 14 amino acids. The CDR3 loop is CASSLIPDTDTQYF. CDR3 DNA sequence: TGTGCCAGCAGTTTAATCCCAGACACAGATACGCAGTATTTT.